These 5 T cell receptor beta chains were sequenced from one sample in a study of T-cell reconstitution after alpha-beta-depleted transplantation in children. Preparing the TCRbeta library involved the use of unique molecular identifiers. TCRdb re-called the PCR reads through MiXCR, storing one row per CDR3 protein. The sample shows about 480,000 distinct CDR3 sequences, about 12% of them seen only once. The sample in question was PBMCs from the stem cell graft donor, obtained from the stem cell graft. These receptor sequences come from a human donor who donated a stem cell graft to a child with combined immunodeficiency.

The chain combines TRBV20-1 with TRBJ2-7; D may be TRBD2 (6 bases). CDR1 and CDR2 (germline): DFQATT, SNEGSKA (reference sequence). V lost 6 bases and J lost 7, with 22 bases in between. The CDR3 consists of 14 residues. CDR3 sequence (DNA): TGCAGTGCAAAGTCCGGTGGGGGGATGGGGGAGCAGTACTTC. Translation: CSAKSGGGMGEQYF.

In its sample, this clonotype was seen many times. CDR3 loop: CASSSQAGDTEAFF. The CDR3 region has the DNA TGTGCCAGCAGTTCCCAAGCAGGGGACACTGAAGCTTTCTTT. The rearrangement links TRBV28 to TRBJ1-1; TRBD1 is a possible D gene (6 bases). The CDR3 has 14 residues. CDR1 MDHEN and CDR2 SYDVKM come from the germline V gene. Trimming cost V 4 bases and J 3 bases, with 12 bases left between them.

The V and J genes are TRBV9 and TRBJ2-1; D is possibly TRBD2 (6 bases). Germline lookup yields CDR1 SGDLS and CDR2 YYNGEE. The V gene lost 3 bases and the J gene lost 5 bases, with 12 bases spanning the gap. The CDR3 extends over 14 amino acids. CDR3 nucleotide sequence: TGTGCCAGCAGCGGAGAGGGAGGCGACAATGAGCAGTTCTTC. Translating gives CASSGEGGDNEQFF. The full variable domain, completed using reference TRBV9 and TRBJ2-1, is DSGVTQTPKHLITATGQRVTLRCSPRSGDLSVYWYQQSLDQGLQFLIQYYNGEERAKGNILERFSAQQFPDLHSELNLSSLELGDSALYFCASSGEGGDNEQFFGPGTRLTVL.

This chain joins TRBV14 and TRBJ2-2; D might be TRBD2 (6 bases). This CDR3 spans 14 amino acids. The germline V and J ends were trimmed by 6 bases and 1 base, with 9 bases remaining between them. Looked up from germline, CDR1 is SGHDN and CDR2 is FVKESK. The CDR3 reads CASRGEENTGELFF. For the CDR3, the DNA is TGTGCCAGCAGAGGGGAGGAGAACACCGGGGAGCTGTTTTTT.

The chain uses TRBV29-1 and TRBJ2-1, with 7 bases lining up with TRBD2. V lost 6 bases and J lost 0; bases outside the gene matches: 17. CDR3 size: 18 residues. Germline V gene sequence: CDR1 SQVTM, CDR2 ANQGSEA. The CDR3 protein is CSVADGRYGGGSYNEQFF. The DNA for the CDR3 is TGCAGCGTCGCGGACGGACGTTACGGCGGGGGCTCCTACAATGAGCAGTTCTTC.